Shown below are 23 T cell receptor beta chains from a single sample sequenced in a study of CD8 T cells in ankylosing spondylitis. TCRdb independently ran MiXCR on the 5' RACE reads; one entry per CDR3 protein. The table includes 100,000 to 150,000 distinct CDR3 sequences, approximately 13% detected once. Sequenced: blood, either unsorted or a sorted T cell fraction (not recorded which). The source of these receptors is a female donor with ankylosing spondylitis or in good health (not recorded which).

As to this clonotype: One junction end disagrees with the germline gene, perhaps due to a read error. The V call is TRBV4-1, the J call TRBJ1-2, with TRBD1 matching 8 bases. There are 15 residues in the CDR3. Looked up from germline, CDR1 is MGHRA and CDR2 is YSYEKL. CDR3 DNA: TGCGCCAGCAGCCAAGAGACAGGGGAAAACTGTGGCTGCACCTTC. This gives the protein CASSQETGENCGCTF.

This clonotype has at least ten counts. The CDR3 loop reads CSVTTGGNQPQHF. CDR3 bases: TGCAGCGTTACCACAGGGGGCAATCAGCCCCAGCATTTT. J is TRBJ1-5 and V is TRBV29-1; TRBD1 aligns across 7 bases. Germline CDR1 is SQVTM and CDR2 is ANQGSEA. The CDR3 is 13 amino acids. V shed 5 bases and J 2 bases; nucleotides not matched to a gene: 3.

This clonotype was counted many times. The chain joins TRBV12-3 or TRBV12-4 to TRBJ2-7, with 10 bases identical to TRBD2. V lost 5 bases, J lost 0 bases, and 4 bases stayed unmatched. The CDR3 totals 15 residues. The CDR3: CASSMTSGYSYEQYF. CDR3 nucleotides: TGTGCCAGCAGTATGACTAGCGGGTACTCCTACGAGCAGTACTTC.

This clonotype came up once. The chain links TRBV5-1 to TRBJ2-5, with D possibly matching TRBD1 (5 bases). Germline values: CDR1 SGHRS, CDR2 YFSETQ. With 4 bases removed from V and 2 bases from J, the gap between germline ends came to 15 bases. The CDR3 covers 15 residues. In nucleotides, the CDR3 is TGCGCCAGCAGCCGAGGCATGGGGCTACAAGAGACCCAGTACTTC. Its protein product is CASSRGMGLQETQYF. The complete variable domain, with remaining parts taken from reference TRBV5-1 and TRBJ2-5, reads KAGVTQTPRYLIKTRGQQVTLSCSPISGHRSVSWYQQTPGQGLQFLFEYFSETQRNKGNFPGRFSGRQFSNSRSEMNVSTLELGDSALYLCASSRGMGLQETQYFGPGTRLLVL.

The gene calls are TRBV4-2 and TRBJ2-3; D is ambiguous. V lost 0 bases and J lost 2, with 18 bases in between. The V gene's germline CDR1 is LGHNA and CDR2 YNFKEQ. The CDR3 is 18 amino acids. CDR3 in amino acids: CASSQDLVGGGSTDTQYF. Written as DNA, the CDR3 is TGTGCCAGCAGCCAAGATCTAGTTGGCGGCGGTTCCACAGATACGCAGTATTTT.

The V gene is TRBV27, the J gene TRBJ2-7; D gene unclear. The germline gives CDR1 MNHEY, CDR2 SMNVEV (reference sequence). The CDR3 length is 14 residues. The ends were cut back, 0 bases at V and 2 bases at J, with 8 bases in the middle. The CDR3 reads CASSLSAGAYEQYF. In DNA, the CDR3 is TGTGCCAGCAGTTTATCGGCAGGTGCCTACGAGCAGTACTTC.

This clonotype was seen at least ten times. The chain recombines TRBV12-5 with TRBJ2-1; D is possibly TRBD1 (6 bases). Germline loops: CDR1 LGHNT, CDR2 FRNRAP. Trimming took 9 bases from V and 6 from J, leaving 12 bases between them. This CDR3 is 12 amino acids long. CDR3 DNA: TGTGCTAGCACCACAGGGACCAATGAGCAGTTCTTC. Protein sequence: CASTTGTNEQFF.

The gene calls are TRBV7-9 and TRBJ1-2; the D gene is possibly TRBD1 (5 bases). The length of the CDR3 is 16 residues. Trimming took 2 bases from V and 2 from J, leaving 15 bases between them. Germline V gene data show CDR1 as SEHNR and CDR2 as FQNEAQ (reference sequence). The CDR3, as DNA: TGTGCCAGCAGCTTAAAAAGAACAGGACTAAACTATGGCTACACCTTC. Translating it yields CASSLKRTGLNYGYTF.

To note about this clonotype: Since a much larger clone is just one base distant, this may be a read error. The J gene is TRBJ2-7, the V gene TRBV4-2, with 8 bases that match TRBD2. CDR3 length: 16 amino acids. The junction had 7 bases not matched to a gene; V was cut back by 1 base and J by 2 bases. The germline V gene has CDR1 LGHNA and CDR2 YNFKEQ. CDR3 sequence reads: CASSQASSGVPYEQYF. The CDR3 bases are TGTGCCAGCAGCCAAGCTAGTAGCGGGGTACCCTACGAGCAGTACTTC.

In its sample, this clonotype was seen many times. The genes are TRBV12-3 or TRBV12-4 and TRBJ2-3; D is perhaps TRBD2 (6 bases). The CDR3 totals 15 residues. The ends were cut back, 5 bases at V and 1 base at J, with 13 bases in the middle. CDR3 coding DNA: TGTGCCAGCAGTCCCAACGGGGGTGGCACAGATACGCAGTATTTT. It yields the protein CASSPNGGGTDTQYF.

This clonotype was detected ten times or more. V and J are TRBV28 and TRBJ2-4; TRBD1 agrees at 9 bases. V shed 5 bases, J shed 2 bases, and the junction held 4 bases outside the gene matches. Germline lookup yields CDR1 MDHEN and CDR2 SYDVKM. The CDR3 covers 15 residues. CDR3 sequence reads: CASSRTGVTKNIQYF. In DNA, the CDR3 is TGTGCCAGCAGTCGGACAGGGGTCACCAAAAACATTCAGTACTTC.

In its sample, this clonotype was seen many times. The chain joins TRBV6-1 to TRBJ2-3, with D perhaps matching TRBD2 (7 bases). The CDR3 contains 17 residues. Germline loops: CDR1 MNHNS, CDR2 SASEGT. Trimming left V 5 bases short and J 5 bases short, with 23 bases between. CDR3 sequence reads: CASSRWGSGGRGDTQYF. The CDR3 DNA reads as TGTGCCAGCAGTCGGTGGGGTTCGGGGGGCCGAGGAGATACGCAGTATTTT.

A note on this clonotype: Germline and junction disagree at one end, which may indicate a read error. V gene TRBV29-1 combines with J gene TRBJ2-7; D gene unclear. CDR1 is SQVTM, CDR2 ANQGSEA, per germline. The CDR3 length is 12 residues. The CDR3 region is CSVAVRSYQQYF. The CDR3 coding sequence is TGCAGCGTTGCTGTCAGAAGCTACCAGCAGTACTTC.

This chain joins TRBV9 and TRBJ2-1; possible D gene TRBD1, 8 bases. V was clipped by 6 bases and J by 4 bases, with 14 bases between them. The CDR3 is 14 amino acids. CDR1 is SGDLS, CDR2 YYNGEE, per germline. The CDR3: CASTQGGSYNEQFF. In nucleotides, the CDR3 is TGTGCCAGCACACAGGGGGGGTCTTACAATGAGCAGTTCTTC.

As to this clonotype: This clone may be a read error of a much larger clone one base away. The chain joins TRBV12-3 or TRBV12-4 to TRBJ2-5, with D possibly being TRBD2 (6 bases). The CDR3 spans 15 residues. The germline V and J ends were trimmed by 5 bases and 7 bases, with 20 bases remaining between them. Written as DNA, the CDR3 is TGTGCCAGCAGTGAAACTGGGCGGGGAACGGCGACCCAGTACTTC. Translated, it gives CASSETGRGTATQYF.

This clonotype was counted many times. This sequence joins TRBV29-1 and TRBJ1-3, with D hard to call. Looked up from germline, CDR1 is SQVTM and CDR2 is ANQGSEA. This CDR3 has 15 amino acids. Between the trimmed V and J ends, which lost 4 bases and 2 bases, there was a span of 15 bases. This chain's CDR3 is CSVVSLGYAGNTIYF. Here the CDR3 DNA reads TGCAGCGTTGTATCGTTAGGGTACGCTGGAAACACCATATATTTT. Full variable domain (rest looked up from reference TRBV29-1 and TRBJ1-3): SAVISQKPSRDICQRGTSLTIQCQVDSQVTMMFWYRQQPGQSLTLIATANQGSEATYESGFVIDKFPISRPNLTFSTLTVSNMSPEDSSIYLCSVVSLGYAGNTIYFGEGSWLTVV.

This clonotype was observed at least ten times. The CDR3 coding sequence is TGTGCCAGCAAAAAAGGGGACACTGAAGCTTTCTTT. Protein: CASKKGDTEAFF. The rearrangement links TRBV10-3 to TRBJ1-1; tentatively, D is TRBD1 (5 bases). Germline lookup yields CDR1 ENHRY and CDR2 SYGVKD. The CDR3 is 12 residues long. Trimming removed 10 bases from V and 3 bases from J, with 12 bases in between.

This clonotype was seen a few times. A junction end diverges from the germline sequence, so it may reflect a read error. The chain is built from TRBV6-6 and TRBJ2-4, with a possible D match to TRBD1 (6 bases). Germline lookup yields CDR1 MNHNY and CDR2 SVGAGI (reference sequence). The CDR3 extends over 11 amino acids. The CDR3 region has the DNA TGTGCCAGCAGTACGACAGGCGCCTCGAACTTC. This codes for CASSTTGASNF.

This clonotype was seen at least ten times. The chain links TRBV27 to TRBJ2-3, with a tentative D call TRBD2 (5 bases). Germline CDR1 MNHEY, CDR2 SMNVEV (reference sequence). There are 14 residues in the CDR3. V gave up 2 bases and J gave up 6 bases, with 12 bases separating them. The CDR3 protein is CASSLISGWDTQYF. The CDR3 bases are TGTGCCAGCAGTTTAATCAGCGGTTGGGATACGCAGTATTTT.

This clonotype was seen repeatedly, ten times or more. CDR3 in amino acids: CASSLRGVNEKLFF. Here the CDR3 DNA reads TGTGCCAGCAGCTTACGAGGGGTTAATGAAAAACTGTTTTTT. The V call is TRBV7-2, the J call TRBJ1-4, with TRBD1 as a possible D gene (5 bases). This CDR3 region has 14 residues. Germline V lookup: CDR1 SGHTA, CDR2 FQGNSA. V was clipped by 2 bases and J by 4 bases, with 8 bases between them. The variable domain in full, completed from reference TRBV7-2 and TRBJ1-4, reads GAGVSQSPSNKVTEKGKDVELRCDPISGHTALYWYRQSLGQGLEFLIYFQGNSAPDKSGLPSDRFSAERTGGSVSTLTIQRTQQEDSAVYLCASSLRGVNEKLFFGSGTQLSVL.

The chain has TRBV20-1 and TRBJ1-6; D is undetermined. Trimming took off 0 bases at V and 0 bases at J, with 6 bases between the two ends. The CDR3 sequence is 15 residues long. Germline V gives CDR1 DFQATT, CDR2 SNEGSKA (reference sequence). CDR3 nucleotides: TGCAGTGCTAGAGAAGGGAGCTCCTATAATTCACCCCTCCACTTT. Residues: CSAREGSSYNSPLHF.

The V call is TRBV29-1, the J call TRBJ2-5; D ambiguous. The CDR3 consists of 11 residues. The germline V gene encodes CDR1 SQVTM and CDR2 ANQGSEA. The ends were cut back, 4 bases at V and 1 base at J, with 4 bases in the middle. The CDR3 DNA reads TGCAGCGTTGGCTCCCAAGAGACCCAGTACTTC. Amino acid sequence: CSVGSQETQYF. Full variable domain (outside the CDR3, taken from reference TRBV29-1 and TRBJ2-5): SAVISQKPSRDICQRGTSLTIQCQVDSQVTMMFWYRQQPGQSLTLIATANQGSEATYESGFVIDKFPISRPNLTFSTLTVSNMSPEDSSIYLCSVGSQETQYFGPGTRLLVL.

This clonotype has ten or more counts. This chain uses TRBV20-1 with TRBJ2-2, with D uncertain. V shed 6 bases and J shed 6 bases, with 20 bases lying between them. Germline V gene sequence: CDR1 DFQATT, CDR2 SNEGSKA (reference sequence). This CDR3 is built from 15 residues. This chain's CDR3 is CSARSPQDPAGELFF. CDR3 bases: TGCAGTGCGAGGAGTCCGCAGGATCCTGCCGGGGAGCTGTTTTTT.